The 16 T cell receptor beta chains below were found in one sample sequenced in a study of T-cell reconstitution after alpha-beta-depleted transplantation in children. Unique molecular identifiers tagged the TCRbeta library. In TCRdb, the PCR reads were re-called with MiXCR into one record per CDR3 protein. In the table there are 120,000 or so distinct CDR3 sequences, about 21% of which are singletons. This material consisted of PBMCs, mostly from graft donor cells, taken 180 days after TCRalphabeta/CD19-depleted stem cell transplant. Source of these receptors: a male patient between 2 and 10 years old who had a stem cell transplant for chronic granulomatous disease, so the T cells may come from the graft donor.

For this clonotype: This may come from a read error, since a much larger clone is one base off. The chain is built from TRBV29-1 and TRBJ2-3; D is unresolved. Per germline, CDR1 SQVTM and CDR2 ANQGSEA. The CDR3 spans 13 residues. The CDR3, as DNA: TGCACCGCCCGAGAACGCAGCACAGATACGCAGTATTTT. Encoded protein: CTARERSTDTQYF.

This clonotype was seen many times. The chain recombines TRBV5-1 with TRBJ2-5; no definite D call. This CDR3 spans 12 amino acids. Germline assignment: CDR1 SGHRS and CDR2 YFSETQ. Trimming took off 4 bases at V and 5 bases at J, with 9 bases between the two ends. The CDR3 region is CASSESLETQYF. CDR3 DNA sequence: TGCGCCAGCAGCGAAAGTTTGGAGACCCAGTACTTC. The full variable domain, completed using reference TRBV5-1 and TRBJ2-5, is KAGVTQTPRYLIKTRGQQVTLSCSPISGHRSVSWYQQTPGQGLQFLFEYFSETQRNKGNFPGRFSGRQFSNSRSEMNVSTLELGDSALYLCASSESLETQYFGPGTRLLVL.

V and J are TRBV30 and TRBJ1-2, with D hard to call. This CDR3 contains 13 residues. Germline V gene data show CDR1 as GTSNPN and CDR2 as SVGIG (reference sequence). The V and J ends lost 7 bases and 5 bases respectively, with 17 bases between them. The CDR3 region is CAYADQLLYGYTF. CDR3 in DNA: TGTGCCTACGCGGACCAATTGTTATATGGCTACACCTTC.

This clonotype was seen ten or more times. This chain links TRBV28 with TRBJ2-7; no definite D call. CDR1 is MDHEN, CDR2 SYDVKM, per germline. The CDR3 has 14 residues. V shed 3 bases and J shed 0 bases, with 9 bases lying between them. In nucleotides, the CDR3 is TGTGCCAGCAGTTTTGTGGGGTGCTCCTACGAGCAGTACTTC. It is translated as CASSFVGCSYEQYF.

The chain carries TRBV7-2 and TRBJ2-4; D is tentatively TRBD1 or TRBD2 (5 bases each). The germline CDR1 and CDR2 sequences are SGHTA and FQGNSA. This CDR3 is built from 16 residues. Trimming took off 1 base at V and 3 bases at J, with 13 bases between the two ends. The CDR3 sequence: CASSLGALGDKNIQYF. The CDR3 DNA reads TGTGCCAGCAGCTTAGGGGCACTAGGGGACAAAAACATTCAGTACTTC.

The chain employs TRBV7-3 and TRBJ2-1; 12 positions agree with TRBD2. This CDR3 is 15 amino acids long. Trimming at V came to 1 base and at J to 9 bases, leaving 4 bases not matched to a gene. Germline V gene lookup returns CDR1 SGHTA and CDR2 FQGTGA. The CDR3 region is CASSLKTSGSIEQFF. The CDR3 bases are TGTGCCAGCAGCTTAAAGACTAGCGGGAGCATTGAGCAGTTCTTC.

In this sample, this clonotype turned up many times. The chain links TRBV20-1 to TRBJ1-2, with 7 bases that match TRBD1. Per the germline V gene, CDR1 is DFQATT and CDR2 is SNEGSKA (reference sequence). The CDR3 has 14 amino acids. The ends lost 1 base at V and 3 bases at J; junction bases unmatched: 5. The DNA for the CDR3 is TGCAGTGCTAGAGTAGGCGGACAGGACTATGGCTACACCTTC. It translates to CSARVGGQDYGYTF.

In this sample, this clonotype turned up a few times. The chain carries TRBV12-3 or TRBV12-4 and TRBJ2-4; D may be TRBD1 (6 bases). Trimming removed 1 base at V and 0 bases at J, with 19 bases between. This CDR3 has 19 amino acids. The CDR3 DNA is TGTGCCAGCAGTTTAGTTTGGGACACCCAGCACCTAGCCAAAAACATTCAGTACTTC. Amino acids: CASSLVWDTQHLAKNIQYF.

Here the CDR3 reads CASSLGPPGDTQYF. Written as DNA, the CDR3 is TGTGCCAGCAGCTTAGGACCCCCGGGTGATACGCAGTATTTT. The chain links TRBV7-6 to TRBJ2-3; D ambiguous. The germline gives CDR1 SGHVS, CDR2 FNYEAQ. Trimming removed 1 base at V and 6 bases at J, with 11 bases between. This CDR3 is 14 amino acids long.

The chain employs TRBV29-1 and TRBJ2-5; the D gene is possibly TRBD1 (6 bases). V gave up 4 bases and J gave up 3 bases, with 9 bases separating them. The CDR3 is 12 residues long. Germline values: CDR1 SQVTM, CDR2 ANQGSEA. This chain's CDR3 is CSVGTAKETQYF. CDR3 nucleotides: TGCAGCGTTGGGACAGCTAAAGAGACCCAGTACTTC.

This clonotype was seen a handful of times. J is TRBJ2-1 and V is TRBV25-1, with D possibly TRBD1 on 6 matching bases. V was pared by 4 bases and J by 7 bases, with 14 bases between. The CDR3 extends over 14 amino acids. The V gene's germline CDR1 is MGHDK and CDR2 SYGVNS. Written as DNA, the CDR3 is TGTGCCAGCAGTGTCTGGGGGCGAGAGAATGAGCAGTTCTTC. This encodes CASSVWGRENEQFF.

The table lists this clonotype with many counts. The chain couples TRBV28 to TRBJ2-7, with 7 bases aligning to TRBD1. The V and J ends lost 5 bases and 4 bases, in that order; junction bases with no gene match: 8. This CDR3 is built from 14 residues. CDR1 and CDR2 from the germline V gene are MDHEN and SYDVKM. The CDR3 sequence: CASSHDRVRYEQYF. In DNA form, the CDR3 reads TGTGCCAGCAGTCACGACAGGGTTCGGTACGAGCAGTACTTC.

A few counts support this clonotype. The rearrangement uses TRBV20-1 and TRBJ2-5, with D tentatively TRBD2 (5 bases). The CDR3 spans 16 residues. With 0 bases removed from V and 0 bases from J, the gap between germline ends came to 14 bases. Germline V gives CDR1 DFQATT, CDR2 SNEGSKA (reference sequence). The CDR3 nucleotides are TGCAGTGCTAGAGATTATCGAGGGCTGTACCAAGAGACCCAGTACTTC. This gives the protein CSARDYRGLYQETQYF.

In its sample, this clonotype was seen many times. The CDR3 region is CACTGPPRYTGELFF. CDR3 DNA sequence: TGTGCCTGTACTGGGCCCCCCCGTTACACCGGGGAGCTGTTTTTT. This rearrangement joins TRBV6-1 to TRBJ2-2; D uncertain. Germline V gene lookup returns CDR1 MNHNS and CDR2 SASEGT. The CDR3 spans 15 residues. Trimming stripped 11 bases from V and 3 bases from J, with 19 bases between.

This clonotype was observed at least ten times. The gene calls are TRBV20-1 and TRBJ1-4; 7 bases are a match to TRBD1. CDR3 length: 15 residues. The germline V gene has CDR1 DFQATT and CDR2 SNEGSKA (reference sequence). V shed 6 bases, J shed 0 bases, and the junction held 7 bases outside the gene matches. CDR3 protein: CSAGDSKATNEKLFF. The DNA of the CDR3 is TGCAGTGCGGGGGACAGCAAAGCAACTAATGAAAAACTGTTTTTT.

This clonotype came up a few times. This sequence joins TRBV20-1 and TRBJ2-3; weak D call: TRBD2 (7 bases). V was clipped by 3 bases and J by 1 base, with 11 bases between them. This CDR3 has 14 residues. Germline loops: CDR1 DFQATT, CDR2 SNEGSKA (reference sequence). The CDR3: CSARKGGGTDTQYF. The CDR3 DNA is TGCAGTGCTAGGAAAGGGGGGGGCACAGATACGCAGTATTTT.